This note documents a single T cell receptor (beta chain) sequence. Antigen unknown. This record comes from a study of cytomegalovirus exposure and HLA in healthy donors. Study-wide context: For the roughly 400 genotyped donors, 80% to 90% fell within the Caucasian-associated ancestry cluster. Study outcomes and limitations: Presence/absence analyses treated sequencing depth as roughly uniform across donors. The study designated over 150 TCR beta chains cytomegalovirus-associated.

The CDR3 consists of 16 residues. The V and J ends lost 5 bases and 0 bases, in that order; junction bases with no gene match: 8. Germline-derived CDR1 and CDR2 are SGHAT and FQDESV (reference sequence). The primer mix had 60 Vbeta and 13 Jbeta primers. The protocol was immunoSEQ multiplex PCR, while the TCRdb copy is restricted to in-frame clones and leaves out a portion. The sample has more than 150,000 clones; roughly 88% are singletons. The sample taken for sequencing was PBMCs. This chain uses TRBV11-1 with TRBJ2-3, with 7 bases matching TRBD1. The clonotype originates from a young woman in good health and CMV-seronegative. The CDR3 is CASSPTGIRSTDTQYF. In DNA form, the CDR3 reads TGTGCCAGCAGCCCGACAGGGATTAGAAGCACAGATACGCAGTATTTT.